These 7 T cell receptor beta chains were sequenced from one sample in a study of control samples from healthy donors and cancer patients. Produced via immunoSEQ multiplex PCR; TCRdb's table is partial and in-frame only. The repertoire holds around 85,000 clones, with approximately 94% as singletons. The sequencing input was blood. These receptors came from a woman under 30 in good health.

The chain is built from TRBV4-3 and TRBJ2-1; TRBD2 agrees at 13 bases. V was clipped by 0 bases and J by 6 bases; unmatched bases: 2. This CDR3 region has 16 residues. Germline V lookup: CDR1 LGHNA, CDR2 YSLEER. In nucleotides, the CDR3 is TGCGCCAGCAGCCAAGAGGGGACTAGCGGGATCAATGAGCAGTTCTTC. This codes for CASSQEGTSGINEQFF.

The chain couples TRBV27 to TRBJ1-5; D uncertain. The germline CDR1 and CDR2 sequences are MNHEY and SMNVEV (reference sequence). The CDR3 length is 11 residues. The germline V and J ends were trimmed by 7 bases and 6 bases, with 7 bases remaining between them. CDR3 loop: CASNTGQPQHF. DNA of the CDR3: TGTGCCAGCAATACTGGTCAGCCCCAGCATTTT.

The J gene is TRBJ1-2, the V gene TRBV2; D perhaps matches TRBD1 (6 bases). The CDR3 has 15 residues. V gave up 4 bases and J gave up 2 bases, with 14 bases separating them. CDR1 is SNHLY and CDR2 is FYNNEI in the germline V gene. CDR3 region: CASSVGGMSNYGYTF. CDR3 DNA sequence: TGTGCCAGCAGTGTTGGGGGCATGTCCAACTATGGCTACACCTTC.

The rearrangement joins TRBV21-1 to TRBJ1-4. TRBV21-1 counts as a pseudogene. The CDR3 contains 20 residues. DNA for the CDR3: TGTGCCAGCAGCCAAAAGGTGGGCAGGCGGAGGGGATCCCTCAATGAAAAACTGTTTTTT. Its translation: CASSQKVGRRRGSLNEKLFF.

The V call is TRBV7-9, the J call TRBJ1-5; the D is unclear. The CDR3 sequence is 13 residues long. V was clipped by 2 bases and J by 4 bases, with 6 bases between them. The germline gives CDR1 SEHNR, CDR2 FQNEAQ (reference sequence). CDR3 loop: CASSLKGNQPQHF. The DNA of the CDR3 is TGTGCCAGCAGCTTAAAGGGAAATCAGCCCCAGCATTTT.

J is TRBJ2-6 and V is TRBV5-1; TRBD1 matches 8 bases. With 3 bases clipped from V and 4 bases from J, the junction kept 9 bases outside the gene matches. Looked up from germline, CDR1 is SGHRS and CDR2 is YFSETQ. The CDR3 consists of 17 residues. The DNA of the CDR3 is TGCGCCAGCAGCTCCGATCGACAGGGGTCAGGGGCCAACGTCCTGACTTTC. It translates to CASSSDRQGSGANVLTF.

With respect to this clone: Other DNA variants within this sample encode the same CDR3. The rearrangement joins TRBV20-1 to TRBJ1-1; D is ambiguous. This CDR3 is built from 11 residues. Trimming took 3 bases from V and 1 from J, leaving 3 bases between them. Germline lookup yields CDR1 DFQATT and CDR2 SNEGSKA (reference sequence). CDR3 in DNA: TGCAGTGCTAGGGGGAACACTGAAGCTTTCTTT. Amino acid sequence: CSARGNTEAFF.